What follows describes a single TCR beta chain. Its target is unknown. This record comes from a study of identical twins. All donors were healthy Caucasians. Study observations and caveats: Insertion counts were lower in abundant cord blood beta clonotypes, a trend that memory repertoires did not show.

This CDR3 region has 13 residues. CDR1 is SGHRS, CDR2 YFSETQ, per germline. Trimming removed 5 bases from V and 7 bases from J, with 12 bases in between. TCRdb recomputed calls from the 5' RACE reads with MiXCR, one row per CDR3 protein. In the table there are about 720,000 distinct CDR3 sequences, roughly 18% of which are singletons. These data also featured in a second study, about T cells expressing NK-cell markers. That publication notes: The authors derived TCR beta repertoires from sorted CD3+CD56+NKG2C+, CD3+CD56+NKG2C- and CD3+CD56-NKG2C+ T cells.

This chain links TRBV5-1 with TRBJ2-2; no reliable D call. This clonotype was obtained from a woman younger than 30 in good health. Sequencing was performed on PBMCs. The CDR3 DNA is TGCGCCAGCAGTATCGCCGCGAACGGGGAGCTGTTTTTT. It encodes CASSIAANGELFF.